The source of this T cell receptor beta chain is a study of blood T cell repertoires in COVID-19 (dated by TCRdb to 2020 to 2021). Turning to the overall study: Collaborator samples came from the United States, Italy and Spain and covered acute and convalescent phases of COVID-19. The repertoires were released in a freely available public database intended as a resource for research on the immune response to SARS-CoV-2. The sample metadata nearly always contained a de-identified subject ID, COVID-19 status, age in years and sex. HLA class I and class II types, where available, came from metadata supplied by the sample provider rather than from assay-based typing. The prospective study material was composed of cDNA or gDNA derived from T cells, B-cell-depleted T cells, or PBMCs. Deeply sampled blood TCRbeta repertoires from subjects exposed to, actively infected with, or recovered from COVID-19 were included in the dataset. The samples were drawn from the first 160 participants of the ongoing ImmuneRACE study and from 1,254 subjects provided by 6 global collaborators.

On this clone itself: No antigen is known for it. Per-nucleotide qualities are absent, and no much larger clonotype sits a single base away.

The cysteine opens and the phenylalanine closes a CDR3 of 13 amino acids. Of the read, only the CDR3 DNA is kept; its 39 bases are in frame from base 1. V and J are truncated by 6 bases and 5 bases respectively, leaving an intervening sequence of 13 bases. The germline V gene encodes CDR1 MNHEY and CDR2 SVGAGI. The full study reports these points: Clinical and demographic metadata were provided uncurated, with the amount varying by source and participant.

TCRbeta CDR3 regions were amplified from genomic DNA by means of the immunoSEQ Assay, a bias-controlled multiplex PCR. The authors' analysis ran thus. Nucleated cell counts per sample were estimated from amplification of reference gene primers within the assay. Sequence reads were collapsed and filtered to measure the absolute abundance of every unique TCRbeta CDR3 rearrangement. For each sample, productive Simpson clonality was calculated as the square root of Simpson's diversity index across productive rearrangements. TCRdb carries this immuneACCESS record with in-frame sequences only. Its versions omit some clonotypes, under half of them owing to an unresolved V gene in the studies checked, with the rest unexplained. V and J calls and clone size follow that table, whereas D and trimming were derived from the DNA. In this sample the table shows over 150,000 clones, about 86% of which occur a single time. The biggest ten clones account for approximately 10% of the sample.

At one collaborating source in Seattle, patients were enrolled during active infection and were followed longitudinally through the course of disease. Collaborating institutions collected whole blood in K2EDTA tubes following their own protocols. For TCRbeta analysis, collaborator samples were shipped as frozen whole blood, as isolated PBMCs, or as DNA extracted from either sample type. The sample comprised peripheral blood. The sequence came from a woman between 65 and 79 years old with COVID-19, enrolled during active disease. The V and J genes are TRBV6-5 and TRBJ1-2, with TRBD1 tentatively as D gene (5 bases match). The DNA sequence follows: TGTGCCAGCAGCCAGCCGGGGGGGTATGGCTACACCTTC. This encodes CASSQPGGYGYTF.